This T cell receptor beta chain was recorded in a study of blood T cell repertoires in COVID-19 (dated by TCRdb to about 2020). Concerning the study at large: Samples covering the acute and convalescent phases of COVID-19 were provided by collaborators in the United States, Italy and Spain. The prospective study material was composed of cDNA or gDNA derived from T cells, B-cell-depleted T cells, or PBMCs. Subjects who had been exposed to COVID-19, were actively infected with it, or had recovered from it provided the deeply sampled blood TCRbeta repertoires that made up the dataset. The repertoires were made available in a free public database intended to serve as a resource for research on the immune response to SARS-CoV-2. The samples were drawn from two sources: the first 160 participants of the ongoing ImmuneRACE study, and some 1,300 subjects contributed by 6 global collaborators. The sample metadata nearly always contained a de-identified subject ID, COVID-19 status, age in years and sex. HLA class I and class II types, where available, came from metadata supplied by the sample provider rather than from assay-based typing.

Whole blood was collected in K2EDTA tubes by collaborating institutions according to the institutions' own protocols. For TCRbeta analysis, collaborators shipped samples in one of three forms: frozen whole blood, isolated PBMCs, or DNA extracted from either of those sample types. TCRbeta CDR3 regions were amplified from genomic DNA using the immunoSEQ Assay, a bias-controlled multiplex PCR. The original methods were these. Nucleated cell counts per sample were estimated from amplification of reference gene primers within the assay. To quantify the absolute abundance of each unique TCRbeta CDR3 rearrangement, sequence reads were collapsed and filtered. For each sample, productive Simpson clonality was calculated as the square root of Simpson's diversity index over productive rearrangements. TCRdb took over this immuneACCESS table, retaining in-frame rearrangements with V and J assigned. Such tables are incomplete; in checked studies, under half of the missing clones stem from an unresolved V gene, and the remainder is unexplained. V and J calls and clone size are given by that table; D and trimming were obtained from the DNA. The sample table shows 95,000 to 150,000 clones, and around four fifths are seen once. The ten largest clones capture roughly 17% of the sample.

Remarks on this clone: The clone's antigen remains unknown. No quality values exist for individual bases; no much larger clone is one base distant.

What the study reported, not specific to this receptor: Clinical and demographic metadata were provided uncurated, with the amount varying by source and participant.

The sample comprised peripheral blood. This clonotype was obtained from a man in his sixties with active or convalescent COVID-19.

Here is the DNA: TGTGCCACCAGCGCTCAGGGTACCCAGTACTTC. This translates into CATSAQGTQYF. The V and J segments used are TRBV24-1 and TRBJ2-5; TRBD1 is possibly the D segment (5 matching bases). CDR1 and CDR2 are drawn from the germline V gene: KGHDR, SFDVKD. The CDR3 contains 11 residues, cysteine and phenylalanine counted. Here the CDR3 DNA is all that survives: 33 bases in frame from base 1. V gives up 7 bases and J gives up 8 bases, and the segment between their germline ends measures 10 bases.